The TCR beta chain under discussion was sequenced for a study of T cell responses to AZD1222 COVID-19 vaccine (dated by TCRdb to about 2021). Broadly, across the study: A total of approximately 240 trial participants underwent TCR sequencing, of whom about 200 received two doses of AZD1222 and about 26 received two doses of the MenACWY control vaccine. Trial participants were enrolled into age subgroups of 18-55, 56-69 and 70-plus years, which contained about 150, 27 and 61 TCR-sequenced participants, respectively.

Read against the paper, the sample's time point label means: about 28 days (+/-7) after the second vaccine dose. In the paper's terms, the treatment or condition label means: meningococcal conjugate vaccine given as trial control. The vaccinee samples were drawn from two UK trials, COV001 and COV002, one of which was a single-blind randomized controlled phase 2/3 trial testing AZD1222 (ChAdOx1 nCoV-19) in healthy adults. Trial participant PBMC samples were collected at day 0 and day 28 after the second dose for TCRbeta chain sequencing. Comment on this clone: No cognate antigen has been identified for it. Base qualities are not at hand, and no much larger clone is one base apart.

Findings and caveats that apply to the study as a whole: A significant rise in spike-specific TCR breadth and depth was observed after two AZD1222 doses relative to day 0 and relative to MenACWY recipients. Only 5 to 7 AZD1222 recipients were SARS-CoV-2 seropositive at baseline, limiting conclusions about previously exposed vaccinees. Because no day 14 peak-response samples were available, repertoires were characterized only after the peak T cell response. Nearly half of unique spike-specific TCRs reportedly recognized epitopes outside regions mutated in the B.1.351 and B.1.1.7 variants. CD4 TCRs associated with the vaccine covered the entire spike protein, and the dominant responses were in regions 160-218 and 743-854. Most participants were white British and females outnumbered males, and the authors suggested that clonal diversity may have been underestimated. In the small 56-69-year group, the increase in depth fell short of significance, most likely because of low power.

V loses 5 bases, J loses 3 bases, and the germline ends lie 19 bases apart. The CDR3 covers 17 residues, taking in both the cysteine and the phenylalanine. CDR3 DNA is the only sequence kept; it has 51 bases, read in frame from the first base. Looking up the germline V gene (reference sequence) yields CDR1 LGHDT and CDR2 YNNKEL. The CDR3 regions of human TCRbeta chains were subjected to immunosequencing. Per the authors' processing: TCRs in the repertoires were matched against a reference library of SARS-CoV-2-specific TCRs that had been generated with the MIRA antigen-specificity platform. Breadth was defined as the fraction of unique TCRs that were SARS-CoV-2-associated. Depth was defined as the fraction of total T cells that were SARS-CoV-2-associated. Each spike-specific TCR was assigned to its reactive spike region and to a CD4 or CD8 class using the MIRA data. Log10-transformed breadth and depth values were compared by one-way ANOVA with Sidak's multiple comparisons tests. TCRdb holds this immuneACCESS table with in-frame rearrangements only. Some clones are missing; in checked studies, unresolved V genes explain under half, and the rest has no known cause. V, J and clone size were drawn from that table, and D and trimming were deduced from the DNA. A total of about 170,000 clones appear in this sample, just under 90% of them only once. Clones ranked in the top ten supply about 4.1% of the sample.

This TCR was recovered from an adult who received the MenACWY meningococcal vaccine as a control. The chain joins TRBV3-1 (or the pseudogene TRBV3-2) to TRBJ1-4; no D gene can be assigned with confidence. Sample: peripheral blood, taken 28 days after the second dose of the MenACWY control vaccine. The DNA sequence is TGTGCCAGCAGCTCGTGGAGGGCACTTGGATCTAATGAAAAACTGTTTTTT. Its protein reads: CASSSWRALGSNEKLFF.